Sequencing of this T cell receptor beta chain was carried out in a study of T cells expressing NK-cell markers. Background on the study: Seropositivity for HCMV was found in seven of the eight sequenced donors, with one seronegative.

Worth noting for this clonotype: The antigen remains undetermined.

Whole-study results and caveats: It is unclear if expanded NKG2C-expressing clones target HCMV antigens.

Making the TCR beta cDNA relied on 5'RACE template switching with UMIs. TCRdb reprocessed the 5' RACE reads and stores each CDR3 protein as one record, lacking DNA. The sample totals about 430,000 distinct CDR3 sequences. The CDR3 length is 14 residues. Germline V CDR1 and CDR2: MGHRA, YSYEKL. The rearrangement links TRBV4-1 to TRBJ2-5; the D gene TCRdb calls, TRBD2, cannot be checked with no DNA. The clonotype originates from a woman aged 45-65 years in good health. Sequenced input: blood T cells: a sorted CD56 or NKG2C T cell subset, CD4+ or CD8+ T cells, or bulk PBMC T cells (not recorded which). CDR3 sequence reads: CASSQGLAVETQYF.